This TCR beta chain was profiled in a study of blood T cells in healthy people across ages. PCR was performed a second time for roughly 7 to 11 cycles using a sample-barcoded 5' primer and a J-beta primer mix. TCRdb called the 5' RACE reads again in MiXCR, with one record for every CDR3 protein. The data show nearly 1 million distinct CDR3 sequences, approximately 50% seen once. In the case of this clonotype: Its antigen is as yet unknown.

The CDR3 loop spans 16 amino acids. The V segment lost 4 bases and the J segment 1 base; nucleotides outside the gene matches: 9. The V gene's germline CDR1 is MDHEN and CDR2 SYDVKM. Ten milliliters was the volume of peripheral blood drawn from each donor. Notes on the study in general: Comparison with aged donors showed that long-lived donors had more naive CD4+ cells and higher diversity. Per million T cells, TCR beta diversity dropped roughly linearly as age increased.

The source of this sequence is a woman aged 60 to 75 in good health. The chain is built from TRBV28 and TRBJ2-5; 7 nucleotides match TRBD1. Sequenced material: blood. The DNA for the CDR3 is TGTGCCAGCAGTTCCGTCCGTACAGGGGCCCAAGAGACCCAGTACTTC. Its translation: CASSSVRTGAQETQYF.